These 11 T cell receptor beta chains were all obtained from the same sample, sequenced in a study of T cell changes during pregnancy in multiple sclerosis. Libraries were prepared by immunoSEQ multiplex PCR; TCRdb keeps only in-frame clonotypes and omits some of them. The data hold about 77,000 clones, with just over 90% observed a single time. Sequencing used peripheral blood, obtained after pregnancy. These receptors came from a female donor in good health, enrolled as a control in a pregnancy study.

This chain's CDR3 is CASSLPSNGDYEQYF. The CDR3 DNA follows: TGTGCCAGCAGTCTTCCCTCAAACGGGGACTACGAGCAGTACTTC. The chain has TRBV28 and TRBJ2-7; D is perhaps TRBD2 (5 bases). The V end lost 5 bases, the J end lost 3 bases, and 17 bases lay between the germline ends. CDR1 and CDR2 (germline): MDHEN, SYDVKM. The CDR3 covers 15 residues.

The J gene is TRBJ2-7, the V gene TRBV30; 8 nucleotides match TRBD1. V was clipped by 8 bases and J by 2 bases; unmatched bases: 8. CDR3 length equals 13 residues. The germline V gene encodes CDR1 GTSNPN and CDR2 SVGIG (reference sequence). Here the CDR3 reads CAHKKQGAYEQYF. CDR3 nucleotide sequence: TGTGCCCACAAAAAACAGGGGGCCTACGAGCAGTACTTC.

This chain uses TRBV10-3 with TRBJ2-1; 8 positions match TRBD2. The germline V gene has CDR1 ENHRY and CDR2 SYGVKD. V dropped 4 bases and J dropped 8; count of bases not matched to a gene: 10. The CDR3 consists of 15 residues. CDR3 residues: CAISGLKSGRYEQFF. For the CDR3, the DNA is TGTGCCATCAGTGGCTTAAAGAGCGGGAGATATGAGCAGTTCTTC.

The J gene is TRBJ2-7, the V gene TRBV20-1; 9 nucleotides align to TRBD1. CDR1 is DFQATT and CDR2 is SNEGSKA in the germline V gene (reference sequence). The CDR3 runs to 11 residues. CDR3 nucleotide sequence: TGCAGCGCCGGGACAGGGTCCGAGCAGTACTTC. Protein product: CSAGTGSEQYF.

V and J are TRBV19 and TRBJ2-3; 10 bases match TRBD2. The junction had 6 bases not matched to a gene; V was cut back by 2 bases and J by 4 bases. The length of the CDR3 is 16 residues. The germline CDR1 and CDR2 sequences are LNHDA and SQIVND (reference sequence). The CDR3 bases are TGTGCCAGTAGTATACGGGAGCGGGAGGGCGCAGATACGCAGTATTTT. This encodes CASSIREREGADTQYF.

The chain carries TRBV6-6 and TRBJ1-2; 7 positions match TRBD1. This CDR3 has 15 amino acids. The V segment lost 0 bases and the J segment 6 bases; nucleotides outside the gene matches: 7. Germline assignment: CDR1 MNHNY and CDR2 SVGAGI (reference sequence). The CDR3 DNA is TGTGCCAGCAGTTACTCAGGGCAGGGGGACCATGGCTACACCTTC. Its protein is CASSYSGQGDHGYTF.

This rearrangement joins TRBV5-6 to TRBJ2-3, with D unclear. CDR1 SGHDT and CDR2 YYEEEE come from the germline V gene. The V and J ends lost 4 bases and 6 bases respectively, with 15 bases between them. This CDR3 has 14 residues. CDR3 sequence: CASSHDTLGDTQYF. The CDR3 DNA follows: TGTGCCAGCAGCCATGACACCCTTGGGGATACGCAGTATTTT.

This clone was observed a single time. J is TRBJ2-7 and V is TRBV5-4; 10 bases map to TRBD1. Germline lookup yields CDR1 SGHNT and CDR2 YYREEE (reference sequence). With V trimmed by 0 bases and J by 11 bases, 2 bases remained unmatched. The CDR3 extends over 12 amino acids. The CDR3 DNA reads TGTGCCAGCAGCTTGGTGGGGACAGGGGAGTACTTC. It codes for CASSLVGTGEYF.

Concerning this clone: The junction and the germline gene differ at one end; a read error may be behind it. CDR3 in amino acids: CASSIWGGPYEQYF. The CDR3 coding sequence is TGTGCAAGTAGTATATGGGGGGGGCCCTACGAGCAGTACTTC. The rearrangement uses TRBV19 and TRBJ2-7; possibly TRBD2 for D (7 bases). This CDR3 comprises 14 residues. Germline V gene data show CDR1 as LNHDA and CDR2 as SQIVND (reference sequence).

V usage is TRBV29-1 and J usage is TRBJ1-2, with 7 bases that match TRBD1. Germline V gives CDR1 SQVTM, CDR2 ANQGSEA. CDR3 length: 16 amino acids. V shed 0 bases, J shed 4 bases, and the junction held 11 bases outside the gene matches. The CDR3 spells CSVEDLQGRFPYGYTF. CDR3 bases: TGCAGCGTTGAAGATCTACAGGGGAGATTCCCCTATGGCTACACCTTC.

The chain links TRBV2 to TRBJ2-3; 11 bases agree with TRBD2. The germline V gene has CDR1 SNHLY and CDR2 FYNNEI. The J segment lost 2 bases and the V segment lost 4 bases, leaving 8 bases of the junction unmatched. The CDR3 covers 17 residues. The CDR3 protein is CASSALPGLAVTDTQYF. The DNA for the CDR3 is TGTGCCAGCAGTGCGTTACCGGGACTAGCGGTCACAGATACGCAGTATTTT.